This T cell receptor beta chain was identified during a study of control samples from healthy donors and cancer patients. Here immunoSEQ multiplex PCR was the method, and the copy in TCRdb shows in-frame clones only, minus some. Of about 82,000 clones listed, about 89% are singletons. Trimming cost V 1 base and J 3 bases, with 18 bases left between them. There are 17 residues in the CDR3. Per the germline V gene, CDR1 is SGHRS and CDR2 is YFSETQ. The receptor comes from a man aged 45-65 years in good health. The sample was blood. The chain links TRBV5-1 to TRBJ2-3; D might be TRBD1 or TRBD2, each matching 5 bases. The CDR3 DNA sequence: TGCGCCAGCAGCTTGTTCGGTCCGGGGCAGGGAACAGATACGCAGTATTTT. Encoded protein: CASSLFGPGQGTDTQYF.